The 6 T cell receptor beta chains listed next were all sequenced from one sample in a study of CD8+CD57+ T cells in acquired aplastic anemia. Previously, flow cytometry had revealed CD8+CD57+ cell expansion in the patients chosen for sequencing. The study profiled TCR beta VDJ and CDR3 using genomic DNA as template. TCRdb reprocessed the reads with MiXCR, giving one entry per CDR3 protein. The sample shows 150,000 to 200,000 distinct CDR3 sequences, around 48% of them seen only once. Material for sequencing was sorted CD4+, CD8+, or CD8+CD57+ T cells (not recorded which) from PBMCs. These receptors came from a human donor with aplastic anemia.

This clonotype was seen ten or more times. The chain combines TRBV12-5 with TRBJ2-7; possibly TRBD2 for D (5 bases). Per the germline V gene, CDR1 is LGHNT and CDR2 is FRNRAP. The CDR3 totals 16 residues. V lost 5 bases and J lost 1, with 18 bases in between. The CDR3 DNA reads TGTGCTAGTGGTGCGCCTTTGGAGCGGCAATCCTACGAGCAGTACTTC. Encoded protein: CASGAPLERQSYEQYF.

This clonotype showed up many times. This chain connects TRBV5-4 to TRBJ1-2; no reliable D call. The CDR3 runs to 14 residues. CDR1 is SGHNT and CDR2 is YYREEE in the germline V gene (reference sequence). V shed 1 base and J shed 2 bases, with 9 bases lying between them. CDR3 DNA sequence: TGTGCCAGCAGCTTGCCCGGGCGAAACTATGGCTACACCTTC. Translation gives CASSLPGRNYGYTF.

This clonotype was counted many times. CDR3 coding DNA: TGTGCCAGCAGCTTTGGGGGAGGGGCCCAGTACTTC. Amino acid sequence: CASSFGGGAQYF. The chain recombines TRBV5-8 with TRBJ2-5, with 7 bases identical to TRBD2. Germline CDR1 reads SGHTS; CDR2 reads YDEGEE. The CDR3 length is 12 residues. Trimming removed 2 bases from V and 9 bases from J; junction bases left unmatched: 4. Filled out from reference TRBV5-8 and TRBJ2-5, the complete variable domain reads EAGVTQSPTHLIKTRGQQATLRCSPISGHTSVYWYQQALGLGLQFLLWYDEGEERNRGNFPPRFSGRQFPNYSSELNVNALELEDSALYLCASSFGGGAQYFGPGTRLLVL.

This clonotype appeared many times. The CDR3 DNA reads TGTGCCAGCAGCTTTTCCCCCTTTGCGAATCAGCCCCAGCATTTT. Translated: CASSFSPFANQPQHF. V and J are TRBV5-6 and TRBJ1-5, with no clear D. Per the germline V gene, CDR1 is SGHDT and CDR2 is YYEEEE. The CDR3 is 15 residues long. Trimming stripped 2 bases from V and 4 bases from J, with 13 bases between.

This clonotype showed up many times. The chain carries TRBV5-1 and TRBJ2-2; 7 bases match TRBD1. Germline values: CDR1 SGHRS, CDR2 YFSETQ. CDR3 length: 14 residues. V gave up 5 bases and J gave up 3 bases; unmatched junction bases: 4. The CDR3 DNA is TGCGCCAGCAGTTTCAGGGGGTACACCGGGGAGCTGTTTTTT. Protein product: CASSFRGYTGELFF.

This clonotype was counted only a few times. The rearrangement uses TRBV24-1 and TRBJ2-7; D remains ambiguous. Germline V lookup: CDR1 KGHDR, CDR2 SFDVKD. The CDR3 runs 12 residues. V was pared by 0 bases and J by 5 bases, with 4 bases between. Here the CDR3 DNA reads TGTGCCACCAGTGATTTGTGGGACGAGCAGTACTTC. Protein: CATSDLWDEQYF.